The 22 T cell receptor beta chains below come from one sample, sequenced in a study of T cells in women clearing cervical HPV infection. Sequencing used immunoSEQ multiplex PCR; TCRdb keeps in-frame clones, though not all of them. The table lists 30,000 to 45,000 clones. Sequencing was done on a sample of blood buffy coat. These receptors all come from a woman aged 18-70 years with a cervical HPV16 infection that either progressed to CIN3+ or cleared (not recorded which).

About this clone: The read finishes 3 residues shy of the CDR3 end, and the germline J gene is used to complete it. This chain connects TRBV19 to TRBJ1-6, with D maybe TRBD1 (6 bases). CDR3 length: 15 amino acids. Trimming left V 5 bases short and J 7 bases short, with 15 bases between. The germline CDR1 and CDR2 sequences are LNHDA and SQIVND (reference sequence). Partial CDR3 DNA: TGTGCCAGTAGTTTACCGACAGGCATCAATTCACCC. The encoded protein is CASSLPTGINSP. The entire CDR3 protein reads CASSLPTGINSPLHF. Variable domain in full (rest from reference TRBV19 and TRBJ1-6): DGGITQSPKYLFRKEGQNVTLSCEQNLNHDAMYWYRQDPGQGLRLIYYSQIVNDFQKGDIAEGYSVSREKKESFPLTVTSAQKNPTAFYLCASSLPTGINSPLHFGNGTRLTVT.

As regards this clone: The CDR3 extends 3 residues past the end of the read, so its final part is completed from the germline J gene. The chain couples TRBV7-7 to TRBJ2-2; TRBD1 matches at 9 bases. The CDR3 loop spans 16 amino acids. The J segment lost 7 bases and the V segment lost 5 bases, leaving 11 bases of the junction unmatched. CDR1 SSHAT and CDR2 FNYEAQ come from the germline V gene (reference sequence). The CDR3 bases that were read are TGTGCCAGCAGCCCAACAGGGGGCATAGGTGGCGGGGAG. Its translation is CASSPTGGIGGGE. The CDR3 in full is CASSPTGGIGGGELFF.

The CDR3 protein is CASSEILGAMSGYNEQFF. The part of the CDR3 DNA that was read is TGTGCCAGCAGTGAAATCTTGGGGGCGATGAGCGGCTACAATGAG. The rearrangement joins TRBV6-1 to TRBJ2-1, with D perhaps matching TRBD1 (6 bases). The CDR3 goes on 3 residues after the read ends, and that part is filled in from the germline J gene. The ends were cut back, 2 bases at V and 3 bases at J, with 20 bases in the middle. Germline CDR1 is MNHNS and CDR2 is SASEGT. CDR3 length: 18 amino acids.

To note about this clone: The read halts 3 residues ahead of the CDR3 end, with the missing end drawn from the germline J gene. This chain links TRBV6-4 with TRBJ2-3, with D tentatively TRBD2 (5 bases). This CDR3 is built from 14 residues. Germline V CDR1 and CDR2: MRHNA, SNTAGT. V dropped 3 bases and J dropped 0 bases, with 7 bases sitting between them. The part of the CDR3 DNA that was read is TGTGCCAGCAGTGAGCAGCGGAGCACAGATACG. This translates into CASSEQRSTDT. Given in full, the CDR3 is CASSEQRSTDTQYF.

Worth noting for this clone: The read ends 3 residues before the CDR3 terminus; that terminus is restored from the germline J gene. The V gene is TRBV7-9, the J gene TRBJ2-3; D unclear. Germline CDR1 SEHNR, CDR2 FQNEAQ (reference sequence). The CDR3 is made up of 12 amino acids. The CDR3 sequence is CASSDGFRPQYF. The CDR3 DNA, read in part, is TGTGCCAGCAGCGACGGGTTTCGGCCG. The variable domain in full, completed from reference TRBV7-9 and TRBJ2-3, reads DTGVSQNPRHKITKRGQNVTFRCDPISEHNRLYWYRQTLGQGPEFLTYFQNEAQLEKSRLLSDRFSAERPKGSFSTLEIQRTEQGDSAMYLCASSDGFRPQYFGPGTRLTVL.

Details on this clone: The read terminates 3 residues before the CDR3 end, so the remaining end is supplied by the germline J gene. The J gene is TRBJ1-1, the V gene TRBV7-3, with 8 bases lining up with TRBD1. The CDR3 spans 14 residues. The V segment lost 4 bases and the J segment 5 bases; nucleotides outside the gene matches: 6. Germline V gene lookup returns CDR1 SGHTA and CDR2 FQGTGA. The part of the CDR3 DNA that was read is TGTGCCAGCAGCTCAACAGGGGGTTGGACTGAA. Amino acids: CASSSTGGWTE. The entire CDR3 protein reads CASSSTGGWTEAFF.

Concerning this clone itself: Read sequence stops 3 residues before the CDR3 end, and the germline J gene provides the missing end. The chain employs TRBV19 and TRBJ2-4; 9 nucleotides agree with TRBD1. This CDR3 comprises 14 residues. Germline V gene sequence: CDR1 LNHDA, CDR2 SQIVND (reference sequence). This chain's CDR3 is CASSRMGQGDGQYF. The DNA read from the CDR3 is TGTGCCAGTAGTAGAATGGGACAGGGTGATGGT. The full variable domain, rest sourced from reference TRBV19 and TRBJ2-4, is DGGITQSPKYLFRKEGQNVTLSCEQNLNHDAMYWYRQDPGQGLRLIYYSQIVNDFQKGDIAEGYSVSREKKESFPLTVTSAQKNPTAFYLCASSRMGQGDGQYFGAGTRLSVL.

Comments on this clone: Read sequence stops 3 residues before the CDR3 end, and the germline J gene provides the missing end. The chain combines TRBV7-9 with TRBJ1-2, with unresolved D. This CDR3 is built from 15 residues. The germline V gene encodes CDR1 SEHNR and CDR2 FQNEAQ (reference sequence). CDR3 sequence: CASSSISGRSDTYTF. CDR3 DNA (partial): TGTGCCAGCAGCTCTATTAGCGGGAGGTCGGATACC.

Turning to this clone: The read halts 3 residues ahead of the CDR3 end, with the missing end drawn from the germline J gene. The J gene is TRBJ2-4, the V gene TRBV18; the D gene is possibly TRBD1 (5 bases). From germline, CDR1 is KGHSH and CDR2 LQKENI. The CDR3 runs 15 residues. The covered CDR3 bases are TGTGCCAGCTCACTAACCGACAGACCTAACTATGGT. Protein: CASSLTDRPNYG. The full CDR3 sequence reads CASSLTDRPNYGQYF.

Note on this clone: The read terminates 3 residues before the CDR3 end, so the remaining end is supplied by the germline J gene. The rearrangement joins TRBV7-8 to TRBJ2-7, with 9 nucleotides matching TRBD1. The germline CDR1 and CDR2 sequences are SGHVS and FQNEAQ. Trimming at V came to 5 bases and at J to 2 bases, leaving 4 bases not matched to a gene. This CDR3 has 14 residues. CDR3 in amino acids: CASSIRDRAYEQYF. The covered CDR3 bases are TGTGCCAGCAGCATCCGGGACAGGGCCTACGAG.

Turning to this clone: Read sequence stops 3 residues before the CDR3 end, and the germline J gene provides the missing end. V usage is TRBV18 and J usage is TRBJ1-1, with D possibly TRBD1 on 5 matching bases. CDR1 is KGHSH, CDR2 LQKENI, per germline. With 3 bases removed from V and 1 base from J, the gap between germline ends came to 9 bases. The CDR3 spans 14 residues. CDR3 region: CASSPTDRNTEAFF. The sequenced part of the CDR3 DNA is TGTGCCAGCTCACCTACTGACAGGAACACTGAA.

The CDR3 protein is CASSVDPGGFFYEQYF. Partial CDR3 DNA: TGTGCCAGCAGCGTAGACCCAGGGGGCTTCTTCTACGAG. The chain links TRBV9 to TRBJ2-7, with 8 bases fitting TRBD1. With the read ending 3 residues before the CDR3 end, the germline J gene is used to fill in that end. Germline loops: CDR1 SGDLS, CDR2 YYNGEE. J lost 3 bases, V lost 0 bases, and 8 bases had no gene match. The CDR3 has 16 amino acids.

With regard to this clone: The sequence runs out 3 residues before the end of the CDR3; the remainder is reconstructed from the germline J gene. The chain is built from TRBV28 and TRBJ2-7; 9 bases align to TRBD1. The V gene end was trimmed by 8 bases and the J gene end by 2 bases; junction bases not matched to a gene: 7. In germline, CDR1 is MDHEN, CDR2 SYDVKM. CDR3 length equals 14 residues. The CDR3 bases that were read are TGTGCCAGCCAGGGACAGGGTCCTACCTACGAG. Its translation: CASQGQGPTYE. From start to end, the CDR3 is CASQGQGPTYEQYF.

The chain's CDR3 is CASRNPDSRRTEAFF. CDR3 DNA, as far as it was read: TGTGCCAGCAGAAACCCAGACAGTCGGCGTACTGAA. The chain has TRBV7-2 and TRBJ1-1; a possible D gene is TRBD1 (5 bases). The read terminates 3 residues before the CDR3 end, so the remaining end is supplied by the germline J gene. The length of the CDR3 is 15 residues. The V gene lost 6 bases and the J gene lost 5 bases, with 19 bases spanning the gap. Germline assignment: CDR1 SGHTA and CDR2 FQGNSA.

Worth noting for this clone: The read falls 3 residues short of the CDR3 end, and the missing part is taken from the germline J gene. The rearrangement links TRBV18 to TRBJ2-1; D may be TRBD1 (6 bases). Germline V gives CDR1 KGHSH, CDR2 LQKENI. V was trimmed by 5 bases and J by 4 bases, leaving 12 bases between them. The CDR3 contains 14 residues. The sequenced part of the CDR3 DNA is TGTGCCAGCTCAGCGGAAGGACAGTACAATGAG. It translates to CASSAEGQYNE. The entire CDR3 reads CASSAEGQYNEQFF. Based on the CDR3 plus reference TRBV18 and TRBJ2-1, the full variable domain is NAGVMQNPRHLVRRRGQEARLRCSPMKGHSHVYWYRQLPEEGLKFMVYLQKENIIDESGMPKERFSAEFPKEGPSILRIQQVVRGDSAAYFCASSAEGQYNEQFFGPGTRLTVL.

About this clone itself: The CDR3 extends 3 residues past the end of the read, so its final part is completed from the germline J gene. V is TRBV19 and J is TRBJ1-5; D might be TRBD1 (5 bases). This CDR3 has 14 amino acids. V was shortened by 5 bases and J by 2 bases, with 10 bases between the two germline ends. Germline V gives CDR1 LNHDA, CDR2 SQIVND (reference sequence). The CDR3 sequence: CASSAGRRNQPQHF. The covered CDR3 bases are TGTGCCAGTAGTGCAGGGCGTCGCAATCAGCCC.

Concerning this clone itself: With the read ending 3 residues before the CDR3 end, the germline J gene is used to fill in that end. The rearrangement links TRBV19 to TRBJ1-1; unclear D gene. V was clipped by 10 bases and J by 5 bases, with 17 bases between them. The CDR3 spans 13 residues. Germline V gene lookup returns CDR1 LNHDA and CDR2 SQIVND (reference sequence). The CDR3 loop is CATRPRGGTEAFF. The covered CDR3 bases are TGTGCCACCCGCCCGCGGGGAGGGACTGAA.

The CDR3 is CASSEGIVQATNEKLFF. CDR3 DNA, as far as it was read: TGTGCCAGCAGTGAAGGGATCGTACAGGCTACTAATGAAAAG. This chain links TRBV6-1 with TRBJ2-2, with D possibly matching TRBD1 (5 bases). The read gets to within 3 residues of the CDR3 end, and the germline J gene fills in the rest. The length of the CDR3 is 17 residues. CDR1 is MNHNS, CDR2 SASEGT, per germline.

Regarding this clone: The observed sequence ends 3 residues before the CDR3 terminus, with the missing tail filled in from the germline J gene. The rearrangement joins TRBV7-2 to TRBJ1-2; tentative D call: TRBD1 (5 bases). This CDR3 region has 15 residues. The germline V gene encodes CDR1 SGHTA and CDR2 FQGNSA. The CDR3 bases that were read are TGTGCCAGCAGCCAGAATTGGGGCAGGGAGAACGAC. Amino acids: CASSQNWGREND. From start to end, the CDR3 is CASSQNWGRENDYTF.

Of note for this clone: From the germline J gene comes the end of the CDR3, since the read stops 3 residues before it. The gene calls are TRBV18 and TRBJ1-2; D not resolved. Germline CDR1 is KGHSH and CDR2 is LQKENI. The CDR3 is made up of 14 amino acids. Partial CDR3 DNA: TGTGCCAGCTCACCCCTGACTAGCGATGATGAC. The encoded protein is CASSPLTSDDD. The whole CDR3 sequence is CASSPLTSDDDYTF.

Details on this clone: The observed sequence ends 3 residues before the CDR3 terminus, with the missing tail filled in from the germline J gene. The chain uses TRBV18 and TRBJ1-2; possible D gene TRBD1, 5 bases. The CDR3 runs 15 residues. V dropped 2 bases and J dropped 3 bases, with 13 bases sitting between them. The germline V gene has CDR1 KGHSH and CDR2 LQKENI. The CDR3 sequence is CASSPIAQADYGYTF. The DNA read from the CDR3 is TGTGCCAGCTCACCAATCGCACAGGCAGACTATGGC.

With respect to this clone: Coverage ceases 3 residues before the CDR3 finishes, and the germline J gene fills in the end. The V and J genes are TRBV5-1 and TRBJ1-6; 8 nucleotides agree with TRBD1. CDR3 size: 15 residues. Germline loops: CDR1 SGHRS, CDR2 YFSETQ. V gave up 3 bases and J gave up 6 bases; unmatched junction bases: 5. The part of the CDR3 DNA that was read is TGCGCCAGCAGCTCCGGCGGACAGGGTAATTCACCC. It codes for CASSSGGQGNSP. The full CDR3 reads CASSSGGQGNSPLHF.